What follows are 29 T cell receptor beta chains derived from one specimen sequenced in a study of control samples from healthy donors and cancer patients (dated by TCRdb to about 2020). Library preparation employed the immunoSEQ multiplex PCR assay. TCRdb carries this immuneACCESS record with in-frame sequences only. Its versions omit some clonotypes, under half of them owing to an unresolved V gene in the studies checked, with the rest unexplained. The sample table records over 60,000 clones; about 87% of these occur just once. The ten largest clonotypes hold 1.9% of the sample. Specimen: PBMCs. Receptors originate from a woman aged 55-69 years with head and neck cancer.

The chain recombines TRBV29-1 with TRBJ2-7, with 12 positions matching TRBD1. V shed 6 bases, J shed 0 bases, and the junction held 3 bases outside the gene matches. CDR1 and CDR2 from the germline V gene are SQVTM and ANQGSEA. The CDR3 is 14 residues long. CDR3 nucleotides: TGCAGCGTGGCGGGACAGGGGGCCTCCTACGAGCAGTACTTC. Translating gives CSVAGQGASYEQYF.

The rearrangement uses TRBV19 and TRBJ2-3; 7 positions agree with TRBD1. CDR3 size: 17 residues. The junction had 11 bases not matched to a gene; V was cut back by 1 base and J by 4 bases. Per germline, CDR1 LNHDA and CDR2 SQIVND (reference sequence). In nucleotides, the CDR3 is TGTGCCAGTAGTATAGGGGGCCTCGACAGGGCCGCAGATACGCAGTATTTT. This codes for CASSIGGLDRAADTQYF.

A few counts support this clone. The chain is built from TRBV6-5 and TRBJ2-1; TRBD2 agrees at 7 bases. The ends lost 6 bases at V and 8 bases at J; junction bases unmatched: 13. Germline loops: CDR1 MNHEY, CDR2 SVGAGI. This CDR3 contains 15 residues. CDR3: CASRTSRGTNHEQFF. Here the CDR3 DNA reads TGTGCCAGCAGAACTTCTCGCGGGACTAATCATGAGCAGTTCTTC.

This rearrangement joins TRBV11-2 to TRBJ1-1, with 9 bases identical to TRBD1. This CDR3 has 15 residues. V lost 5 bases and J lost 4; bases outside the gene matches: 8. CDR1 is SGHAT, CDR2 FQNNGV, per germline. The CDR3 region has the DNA TGTGCCAGCAGCCCCCGGGACAGGGACCCCACTGAAGCTTTCTTT. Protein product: CASSPRDRDPTEAFF.

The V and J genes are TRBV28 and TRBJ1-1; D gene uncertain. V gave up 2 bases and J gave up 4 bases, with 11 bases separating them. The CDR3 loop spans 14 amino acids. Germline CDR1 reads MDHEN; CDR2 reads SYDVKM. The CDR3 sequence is CASSLTQPTTEAFF. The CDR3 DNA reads TGTGCCAGCAGTTTAACACAGCCTACCACTGAAGCTTTCTTT.

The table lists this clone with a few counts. CDR3 in DNA: TGCGCCAGCAGGGGGCAGATAGCGGGAGTGGTCGCCTACGAGCAGTACTTC. Its translation is CASRGQIAGVVAYEQYF. This chain uses TRBV10-2 with TRBJ2-7, with 9 bases that match TRBD2. This CDR3 contains 17 residues. Germline lookup yields CDR1 WSHSY and CDR2 SAAADI. J lost 2 bases, V lost 6 bases, and 14 bases had no gene match.

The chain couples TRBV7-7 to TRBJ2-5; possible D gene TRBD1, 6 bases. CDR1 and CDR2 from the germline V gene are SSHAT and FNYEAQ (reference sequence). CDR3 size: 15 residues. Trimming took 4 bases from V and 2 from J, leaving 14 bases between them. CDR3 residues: CASSSSGQGQETQYF. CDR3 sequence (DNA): TGTGCCAGCAGCTCGTCCGGTCAGGGGCAAGAGACCCAGTACTTC. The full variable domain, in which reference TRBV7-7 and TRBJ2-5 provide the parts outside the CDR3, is GAGVSQSPRYKVTKRGQDVTLRCDPISSHATLYWYQQALGQGPEFLTYFNYEAQPDKSGLPSDRFSAERPEGSISTLTIQRTEQRDSAMYRCASSSSGQGQETQYFGPGTRLLVL.

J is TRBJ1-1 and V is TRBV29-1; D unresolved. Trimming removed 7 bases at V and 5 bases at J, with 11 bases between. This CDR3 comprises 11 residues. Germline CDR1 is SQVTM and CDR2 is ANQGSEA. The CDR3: CSGREGTEAFF. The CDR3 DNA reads TGCAGCGGAAGAGAAGGGACTGAAGCTTTCTTT.

CDR3 in DNA: TGTGCCAGTAGTAGGGGATGGACCACCGGGGAGCTGTTTTTT. This encodes CASSRGWTTGELFF. The chain joins TRBV19 to TRBJ2-2; D not resolved. The CDR3 contains 14 residues. Per the germline V gene, CDR1 is LNHDA and CDR2 is SQIVND (reference sequence). V lost 4 bases and J lost 4, with 10 bases in between.

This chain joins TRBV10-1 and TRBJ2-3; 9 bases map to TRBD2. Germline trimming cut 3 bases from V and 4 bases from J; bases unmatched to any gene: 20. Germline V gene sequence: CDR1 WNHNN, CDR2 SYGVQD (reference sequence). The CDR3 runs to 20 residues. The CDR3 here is CASSDRGMSGRSLQSDTQYF. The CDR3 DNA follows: TGCGCCAGCAGTGATCGGGGAATGAGCGGGAGGTCTTTGCAGTCAGATACGCAGTATTTT.

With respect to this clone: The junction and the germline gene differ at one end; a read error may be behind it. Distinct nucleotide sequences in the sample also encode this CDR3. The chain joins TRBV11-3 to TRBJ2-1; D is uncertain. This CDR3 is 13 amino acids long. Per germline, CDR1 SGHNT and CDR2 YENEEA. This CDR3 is CASSSRRYNEQFF. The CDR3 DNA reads TGTGCCAGCAGCTCTCGAAGATACAATGAACAGTTCTTC.

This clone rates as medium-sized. This CDR3 is CASSFYITHPYEQYF. CDR3 sequence (DNA): TGTGCCAGCAGTTTTTACATCACCCACCCCTACGAGCAGTACTTC. This rearrangement joins TRBV28 to TRBJ2-7, with D unresolved. The germline CDR1 and CDR2 sequences are MDHEN and SYDVKM. Between the trimmed V and J ends, which lost 3 bases and 2 bases, there was a span of 14 bases. This CDR3 region has 15 residues.

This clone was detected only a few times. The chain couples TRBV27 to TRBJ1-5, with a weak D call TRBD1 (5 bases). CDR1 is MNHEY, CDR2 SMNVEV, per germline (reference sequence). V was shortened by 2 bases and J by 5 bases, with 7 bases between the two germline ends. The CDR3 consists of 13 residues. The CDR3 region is CASSLGGYQPQHF. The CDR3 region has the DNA TGTGCCAGCAGTTTAGGGGGTTATCAGCCCCAGCATTTT.

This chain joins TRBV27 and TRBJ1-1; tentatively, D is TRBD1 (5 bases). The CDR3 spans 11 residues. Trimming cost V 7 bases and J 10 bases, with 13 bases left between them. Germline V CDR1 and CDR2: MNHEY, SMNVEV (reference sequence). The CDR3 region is CASTRGGVAFF. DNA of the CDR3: TGTGCCAGCACGAGGGGCGGGGTAGCTTTCTTT.

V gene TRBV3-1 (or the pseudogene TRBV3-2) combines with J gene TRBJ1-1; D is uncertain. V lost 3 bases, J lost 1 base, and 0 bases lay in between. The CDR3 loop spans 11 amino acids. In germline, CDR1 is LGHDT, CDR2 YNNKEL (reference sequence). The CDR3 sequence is CASSQNTEAFF. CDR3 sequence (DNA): TGTGCCAGCAGCCAGAACACTGAAGCTTTCTTT.

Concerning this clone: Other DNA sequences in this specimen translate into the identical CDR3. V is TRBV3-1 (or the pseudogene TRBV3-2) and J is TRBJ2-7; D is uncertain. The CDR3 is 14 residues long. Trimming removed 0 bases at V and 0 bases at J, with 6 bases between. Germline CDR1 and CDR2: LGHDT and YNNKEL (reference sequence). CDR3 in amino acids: CASSQDTSSYEQYF. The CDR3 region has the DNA TGTGCCAGCAGCCAAGATACGAGCTCCTACGAGCAGTACTTC.

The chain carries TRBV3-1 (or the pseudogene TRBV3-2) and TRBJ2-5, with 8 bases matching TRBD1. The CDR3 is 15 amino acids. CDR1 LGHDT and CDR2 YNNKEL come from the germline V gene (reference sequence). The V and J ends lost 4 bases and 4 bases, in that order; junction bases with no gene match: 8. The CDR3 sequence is CASSRGTGLGETQYF. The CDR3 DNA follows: TGTGCCAGCAGCCGGGGGACAGGACTTGGAGAGACCCAGTACTTC.

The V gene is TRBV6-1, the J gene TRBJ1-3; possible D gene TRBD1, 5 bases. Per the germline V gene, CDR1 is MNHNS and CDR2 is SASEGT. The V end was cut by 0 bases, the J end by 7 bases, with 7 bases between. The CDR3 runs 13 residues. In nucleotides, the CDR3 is TGTGCCAGCAGTGAAGCCGGGGGGAACACCATATATTTT. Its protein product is CASSEAGGNTIYF.

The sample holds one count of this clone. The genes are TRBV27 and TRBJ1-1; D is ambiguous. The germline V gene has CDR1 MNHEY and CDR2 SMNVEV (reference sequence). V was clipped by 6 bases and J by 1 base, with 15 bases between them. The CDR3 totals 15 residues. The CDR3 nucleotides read TGTGCCAGCAGAACAATAAACTTCGAGAACACTGAAGCTTTCTTT. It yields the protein CASRTINFENTEAFF.

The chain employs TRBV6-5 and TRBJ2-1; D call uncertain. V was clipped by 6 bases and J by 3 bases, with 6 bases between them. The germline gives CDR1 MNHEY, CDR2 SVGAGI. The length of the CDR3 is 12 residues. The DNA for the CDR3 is TGTGCCAGCAGCCCGGACTACAATGAGCAGTTCTTC. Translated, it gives CASSPDYNEQFF.

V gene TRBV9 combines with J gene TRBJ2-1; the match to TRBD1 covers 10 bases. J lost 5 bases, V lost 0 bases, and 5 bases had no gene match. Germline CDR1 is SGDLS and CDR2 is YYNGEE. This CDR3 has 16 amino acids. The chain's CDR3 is CASSVGFGTGDNEQFF. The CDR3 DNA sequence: TGTGCCAGCAGCGTAGGTTTCGGGACAGGGGACAATGAGCAGTTCTTC.

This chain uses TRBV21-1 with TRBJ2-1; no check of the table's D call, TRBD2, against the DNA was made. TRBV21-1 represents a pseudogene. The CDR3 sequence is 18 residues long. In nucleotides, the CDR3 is TGTGCCAGCAGCAAAGCGCTTTGGGGGACTAGCCGATTCAATGAGCAGTTCTTC. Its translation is CASSKALWGTSRFNEQFF.

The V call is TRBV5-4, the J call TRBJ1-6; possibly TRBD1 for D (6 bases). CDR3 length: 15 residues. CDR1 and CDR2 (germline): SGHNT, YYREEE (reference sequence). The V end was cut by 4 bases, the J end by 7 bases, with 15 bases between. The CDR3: CASSIQGLTNSPLHF. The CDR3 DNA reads TGTGCCAGCAGCATTCAGGGGTTAACGAATTCACCCCTCCACTTT.

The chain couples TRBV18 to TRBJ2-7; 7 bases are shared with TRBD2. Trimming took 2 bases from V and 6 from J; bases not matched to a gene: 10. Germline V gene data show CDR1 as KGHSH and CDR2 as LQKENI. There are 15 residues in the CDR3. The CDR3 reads CASSPMRAGSGEQYF. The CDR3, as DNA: TGTGCCAGCTCACCAATGCGAGCGGGGTCCGGCGAGCAGTACTTC.

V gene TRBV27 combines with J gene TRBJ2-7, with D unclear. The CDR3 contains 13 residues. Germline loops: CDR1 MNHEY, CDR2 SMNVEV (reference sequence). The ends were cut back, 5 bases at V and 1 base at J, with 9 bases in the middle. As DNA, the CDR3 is TGTGCCAGCAGTCCCCACGTATCCTACGAGCAGTACTTC. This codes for CASSPHVSYEQYF.

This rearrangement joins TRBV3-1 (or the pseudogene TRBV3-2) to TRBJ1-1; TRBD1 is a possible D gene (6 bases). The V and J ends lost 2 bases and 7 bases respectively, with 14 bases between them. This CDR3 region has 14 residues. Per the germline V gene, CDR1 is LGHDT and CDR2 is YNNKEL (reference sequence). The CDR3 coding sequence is TGTGCCAGCAGCCAAAATGCAGGGGAAGGTGAAGCTTTCTTT. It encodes CASSQNAGEGEAFF.

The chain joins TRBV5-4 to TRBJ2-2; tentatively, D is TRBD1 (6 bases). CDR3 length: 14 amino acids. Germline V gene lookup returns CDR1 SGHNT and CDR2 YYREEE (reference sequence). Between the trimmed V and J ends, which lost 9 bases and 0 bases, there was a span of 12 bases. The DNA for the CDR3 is TGTGCCACAAGTTCAGGGGCGAACACCGGGGAGCTGTTTTTT. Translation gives CATSSGANTGELFF.

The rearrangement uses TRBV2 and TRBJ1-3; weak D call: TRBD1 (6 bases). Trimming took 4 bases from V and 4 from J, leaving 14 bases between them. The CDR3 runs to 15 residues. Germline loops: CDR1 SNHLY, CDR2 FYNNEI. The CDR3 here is CASSVSSGVGNTIYF. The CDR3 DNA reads TGTGCCAGCAGTGTCTCGTCAGGGGTCGGAAACACCATATATTTT.

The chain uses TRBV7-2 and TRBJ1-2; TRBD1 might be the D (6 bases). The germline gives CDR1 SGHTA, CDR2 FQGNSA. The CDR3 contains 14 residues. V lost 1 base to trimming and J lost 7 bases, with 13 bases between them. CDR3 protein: CASSLDAGGAGYTF. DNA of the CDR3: TGTGCCAGCAGCTTAGACGCGGGGGGCGCTGGCTACACCTTC.